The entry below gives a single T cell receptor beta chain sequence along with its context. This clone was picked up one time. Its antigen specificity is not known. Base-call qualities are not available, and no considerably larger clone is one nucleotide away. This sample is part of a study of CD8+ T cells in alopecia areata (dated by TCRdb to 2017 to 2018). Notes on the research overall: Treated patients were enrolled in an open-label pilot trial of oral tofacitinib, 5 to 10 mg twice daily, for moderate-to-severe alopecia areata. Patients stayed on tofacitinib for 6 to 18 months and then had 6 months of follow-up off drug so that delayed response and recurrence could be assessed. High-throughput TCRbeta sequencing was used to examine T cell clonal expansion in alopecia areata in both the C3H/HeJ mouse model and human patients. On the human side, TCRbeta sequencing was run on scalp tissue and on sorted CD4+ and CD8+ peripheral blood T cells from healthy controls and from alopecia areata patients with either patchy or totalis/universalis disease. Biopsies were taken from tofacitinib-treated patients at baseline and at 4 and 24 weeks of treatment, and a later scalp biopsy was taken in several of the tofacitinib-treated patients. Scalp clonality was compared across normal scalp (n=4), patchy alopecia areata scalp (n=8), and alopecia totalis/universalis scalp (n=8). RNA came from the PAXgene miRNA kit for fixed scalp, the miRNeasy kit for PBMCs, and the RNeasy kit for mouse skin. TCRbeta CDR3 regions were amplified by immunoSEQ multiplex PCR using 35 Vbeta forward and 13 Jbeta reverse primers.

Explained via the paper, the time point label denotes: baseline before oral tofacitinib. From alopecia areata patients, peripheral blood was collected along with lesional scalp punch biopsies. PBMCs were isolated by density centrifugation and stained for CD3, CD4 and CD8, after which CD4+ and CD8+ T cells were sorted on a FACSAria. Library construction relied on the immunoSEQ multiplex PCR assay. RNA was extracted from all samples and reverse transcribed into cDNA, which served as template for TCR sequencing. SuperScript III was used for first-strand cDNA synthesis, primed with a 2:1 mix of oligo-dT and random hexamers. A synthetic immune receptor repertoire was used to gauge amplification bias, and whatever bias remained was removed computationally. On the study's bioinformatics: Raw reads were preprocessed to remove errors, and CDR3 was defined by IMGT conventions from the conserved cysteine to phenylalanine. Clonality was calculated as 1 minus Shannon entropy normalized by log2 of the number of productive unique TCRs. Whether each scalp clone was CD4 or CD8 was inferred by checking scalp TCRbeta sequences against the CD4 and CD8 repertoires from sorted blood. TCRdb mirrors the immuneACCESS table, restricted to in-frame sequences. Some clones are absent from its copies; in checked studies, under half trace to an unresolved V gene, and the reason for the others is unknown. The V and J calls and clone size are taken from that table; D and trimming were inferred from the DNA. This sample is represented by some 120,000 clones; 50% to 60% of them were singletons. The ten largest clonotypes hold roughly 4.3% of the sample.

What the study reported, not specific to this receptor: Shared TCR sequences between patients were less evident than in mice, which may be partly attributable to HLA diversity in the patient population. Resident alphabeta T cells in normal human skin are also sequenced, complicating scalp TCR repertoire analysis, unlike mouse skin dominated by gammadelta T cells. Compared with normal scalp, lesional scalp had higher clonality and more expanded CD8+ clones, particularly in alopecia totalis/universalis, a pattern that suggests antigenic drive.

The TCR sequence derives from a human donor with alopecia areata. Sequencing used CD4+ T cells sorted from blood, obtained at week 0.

The nucleotides are TGTGCCAGCAGCTTCGGGATAACTAGTCATACGCAGTATTTT. Translated, this is CASSFGITSHTQYF. Recombination joined TRBV11-1 with TRBJ2-3; matching of 5 bases hints at TRBD2 as the D gene. There are 14 amino acids in the CDR3, from cysteine to phenylalanine inclusive. Just the 42-base CDR3 DNA is kept, in frame starting at base 1. Cut back by 3 bases and 7 bases, the V and J ends lie 14 bases apart. Looking up the germline V gene (reference sequence) yields CDR1 SGHAT and CDR2 FQDESV.